This passage covers 20 T cell receptor beta chains from one sample sequenced in a study of blood T cell repertoires in COVID-19. Some clones are missing from TCRdb's copy, which holds only in-frame ones; the method was immunoSEQ multiplex PCR. In the table there are approximately 200,000 clones, about 82% of which are singletons. The sample consisted of PBMCs or T cells enriched from blood (not recorded which). Receptor source: a young woman who had recovered from COVID-19.

This chain links TRBV28 with TRBJ2-7; perhaps TRBD1 as D (6 bases). This CDR3 contains 13 residues. V shed 6 bases and J shed 3 bases, with 12 bases lying between them. The germline CDR1 and CDR2 sequences are MDHEN and SYDVKM. The CDR3 region is CASRGAGNYEQYF. The DNA of the CDR3 is TGTGCCAGCAGGGGGGCAGGGAACTACGAGCAGTACTTC.

The rearrangement joins TRBV9 to TRBJ2-7; 8 nucleotides match TRBD1. This CDR3 is 15 amino acids long. CDR1 is SGDLS, CDR2 YYNGEE, per germline. V was pared by 0 bases and J by 3 bases, with 5 bases of the junction left unmatched. The CDR3 nucleotides read TGTGCCAGCAGCGTAGAAGGGGACAGGTACTACGAGCAGTACTTC. This encodes CASSVEGDRYYEQYF.

V usage is TRBV5-6 and J usage is TRBJ1-1, with no clear D. The CDR3 sequence is 16 residues long. V was clipped by 4 bases and J by 0 bases, with 16 bases between them. Germline V gives CDR1 SGHDT, CDR2 YYEEEE. CDR3 protein: CASSTARDTMNTEAFF. The CDR3 DNA is TGTGCCAGCAGCACAGCCCGGGATACCATGAACACTGAAGCTTTCTTT.

This clone was detected only a few times. The V gene is TRBV5-1, the J gene TRBJ1-4; perhaps TRBD1 as D (5 bases). V was clipped by 4 bases and J by 6 bases, with 10 bases between them. Germline values: CDR1 SGHRS, CDR2 YFSETQ. The CDR3 contains 13 residues. Here the CDR3 DNA reads TGCGCCAGCAGCGGTGGAGGGGATGAAAAACTGTTTTTT. The encoded protein is CASSGGGDEKLFF. Drawing the rest from reference TRBV5-1 and TRBJ1-4, the complete variable domain is KAGVTQTPRYLIKTRGQQVTLSCSPISGHRSVSWYQQTPGQGLQFLFEYFSETQRNKGNFPGRFSGRQFSNSRSEMNVSTLELGDSALYLCASSGGGDEKLFFGSGTQLSVL.

V is TRBV24-1 and J is TRBJ2-2; 10 bases are a match to TRBD2. Germline CDR1 and CDR2: KGHDR and SFDVKD. The CDR3 runs 17 residues. V lost 0 bases to trimming and J lost 9 bases; unmatched junction nucleotides: 9. The CDR3 DNA sequence: TGTGCCACCAGTGATTTGAAGACTAGCGGGTCGGACCGGGAGCTGTTTTTT. Its protein product is CATSDLKTSGSDRELFF.

This clone was counted once. The CDR3 DNA reads as TGTGCCAGCAGCGCCCCCGATATACTGGAGCTGTTTTTT. It is translated as CASSAPDILELFF. J is TRBJ2-2 and V is TRBV7-2; D is uncertain. The germline CDR1 and CDR2 sequences are SGHTA and FQGNSA. The CDR3 is 13 amino acids. V was clipped by 5 bases and J by 10 bases, with 14 bases between them.

The chain joins TRBV5-1 to TRBJ2-7; 9 positions agree with TRBD2. The CDR3 runs to 15 residues. In germline, CDR1 is SGHRS, CDR2 YFSETQ. The J segment lost 1 base and the V segment lost 2 bases, leaving 4 bases of the junction unmatched. The CDR3 DNA reads as TGCGCCAGCAGCTTCGGTAGCGGGGGTTCCTACGAGCAGTACTTC. This gives the protein CASSFGSGGSYEQYF.

The genes are TRBV7-2 and TRBJ2-1; D perhaps matches TRBD2 (6 bases). The CDR3 is 15 amino acids. The V gene's germline CDR1 is SGHTA and CDR2 FQGNSA. V dropped 5 bases and J dropped 1 base, with 12 bases sitting between them. The CDR3 DNA reads as TGTGCCAGCAGCCCTAGGACTACATCCTACAATGAGCAGTTCTTC. Protein sequence: CASSPRTTSYNEQFF.

V is TRBV20-1 and J is TRBJ1-1, with D maybe TRBD1 (5 bases). The CDR3 length is 10 residues. CDR1 and CDR2 (germline): DFQATT, SNEGSKA (reference sequence). Trimming took off 3 bases at V and 7 bases at J, with 6 bases between the two ends. CDR3 sequence: CSARDNEAFF. The CDR3, as DNA: TGCAGTGCTAGGGACAATGAAGCTTTCTTT.

V is TRBV10-3 and J is TRBJ2-1, with 13 bases lining up with TRBD2. Germline CDR1 is ENHRY and CDR2 is SYGVKD. The CDR3 extends over 18 amino acids. V was pared by 2 bases and J by 7 bases, with 11 bases of the junction left unmatched. The CDR3 region is CAISEEEGLAGVGNEQFF. DNA of the CDR3: TGTGCCATCAGTGAGGAGGAAGGACTAGCGGGAGTTGGAAATGAGCAGTTCTTC.

The chain joins TRBV5-1 to TRBJ2-1; 9 nucleotides agree with TRBD1. The germline V gene has CDR1 SGHRS and CDR2 YFSETQ. This CDR3 has 14 amino acids. The J segment lost 7 bases and the V segment lost 7 bases, leaving 9 bases of the junction unmatched. This chain's CDR3 is CASERDREGNEQFF. The CDR3 bases are TGCGCCAGCGAGCGGGACAGGGAAGGGAATGAGCAGTTCTTC.

The CDR3 nucleotides read TGTGCCAGCAGCTTGCCGGGACAGAGCTCCTACGAGCAGTACTTC. Translated: CASSLPGQSSYEQYF. This rearrangement joins TRBV5-4 to TRBJ2-7; 7 nucleotides line up with TRBD1. The V segment lost 1 base and the J segment 0 bases; nucleotides outside the gene matches: 4. The CDR3 totals 15 residues. Germline V gene data show CDR1 as SGHNT and CDR2 as YYREEE (reference sequence).

The V and J genes are TRBV19 and TRBJ1-1, with 7 bases aligning to TRBD1. The germline V gene encodes CDR1 LNHDA and CDR2 SQIVND (reference sequence). The CDR3 sequence is 17 residues long. V dropped 4 bases and J dropped 1; count of bases not matched to a gene: 12. CDR3 in DNA: TGTGCCAGTAGTAGGGACAGAGGGGCCCCTGGGAACACTGAAGCTTTCTTT. As protein: CASSRDRGAPGNTEAFF.

This chain connects TRBV7-6 to TRBJ2-3, with TRBD2 matching over 10 bases. CDR1 SGHVS and CDR2 FNYEAQ come from the germline V gene. With 4 bases clipped from V and 4 bases from J, the junction kept 5 bases outside the gene matches. The CDR3 length is 15 residues. CDR3 sequence: CASSSLAGAPDTQYF. The DNA of the CDR3 is TGTGCCAGCAGCTCCCTAGCGGGAGCCCCAGATACGCAGTATTTT.

The rearrangement joins TRBV5-4 to TRBJ2-5, with 9 bases fitting TRBD1. The germline CDR1 and CDR2 sequences are SGHNT and YYREEE (reference sequence). The CDR3 runs 14 residues. V lost 4 bases and J lost 3; bases outside the gene matches: 4. CDR3 residues: CASSHRTGEETQYF. The CDR3 coding sequence is TGTGCCAGCAGCCACAGGACAGGGGAAGAGACCCAGTACTTC.

This clone occurred a few times. The CDR3 nucleotides are TGTGCCAGCAGCCCATCGGACATTTCACCCCTCCACTTT. This sequence encodes CASSPSDISPLHF. J is TRBJ1-6 and V is TRBV28, with D perhaps TRBD1 (5 bases). This CDR3 contains 13 residues. Germline lookup yields CDR1 MDHEN and CDR2 SYDVKM. V was cut by 6 bases and J by 9 bases, with 12 bases left in between.

The V and J genes are TRBV7-9 and TRBJ1-2; TRBD1 is a possible D gene (6 bases). This CDR3 comprises 14 residues. The germline CDR1 and CDR2 sequences are SEHNR and FQNEAQ (reference sequence). V lost 7 bases to trimming and J lost 3 bases, with 15 bases between them. Here the CDR3 DNA reads TGTGCCAGCACCCGCGGGGGCTTTGACTATGGCTACACCTTC. Its protein product is CASTRGGFDYGYTF.

This clone showed up just once. V usage is TRBV11-1 and J usage is TRBJ2-7; 9 bases are a match to TRBD2. This CDR3 spans 15 amino acids. Germline-derived CDR1 and CDR2 are SGHAT and FQDESV (reference sequence). With 4 bases clipped from V and 3 bases from J, the junction kept 7 bases outside the gene matches. Here the CDR3 reads CASSWVSGGLYEQYF. The CDR3 DNA is TGTGCCAGCAGCTGGGTGAGCGGGGGGCTCTACGAGCAGTACTTC. Variable domain in full (rest from reference TRBV11-1 and TRBJ2-7): EAEVAQSPRYKITEKSQAVAFWCDPISGHATLYWYRQILGQGPELLVQFQDESVVDDSQLPKDRFSAERLKGVDSTLKIQPAELGDSAMYLCASSWVSGGLYEQYFGPGTRLTVT.

This clone was counted once. V is TRBV21-1 and J is TRBJ2-3; whether TRBD2, the table's D call, matches the DNA was not checked. TRBV21-1 is a documented pseudogene. The CDR3 is 20 amino acids. DNA for the CDR3: TGTGCCAGCAGCCCAGCATCCGGGATAACTAGCGGATACTTCACAGATACGCAGTATTTT. Protein: CASSPASGITSGYFTDTQYF.

The chain joins TRBV10-3 to TRBJ2-7, with TRBD1 identical over 12 bases. With 4 bases clipped from V and 8 bases from J, the junction kept 6 bases outside the gene matches. The germline gives CDR1 ENHRY, CDR2 SYGVKD. The CDR3 is 14 amino acids. The CDR3, as DNA: TGTGCCATCAGTGCCGGGACAGGGGGCATAAAGCAGTACTTC. Amino acid sequence: CAISAGTGGIKQYF.